What follows are 8 T cell receptor beta chains derived from one specimen sequenced in a study of tumor and adjacent non-tumor tissue in lung cancer. RNA was extracted from bulk tissue without any cell sorting. More than 3 cm separated this lung sample from the edge of the tumor. TCRbeta libraries were built with three rounds of nested PCR, modified from ARM-PCR. Each CDR3 protein gets one entry after TCRdb re-called the multiplex PCR reads with MiXCR. This table holds 35,000 to 55,000 distinct CDR3 sequences, around 67% found once. The material sequenced was distant non-tumor lung tissue. The receptors originated from a woman aged 35 to 49 with non-small cell lung cancer.

With regard to this clonotype: This may stem from a read error, because a much larger clone lies one nucleotide away. This chain uses TRBV20-1 with TRBJ2-2; 7 nucleotides line up with TRBD1. The CDR3 contains 15 residues. The V gene's germline CDR1 is DFQATT and CDR2 SNEGSKA (reference sequence). The CDR3 loop reads CSATRQGSKTGELFF. DNA for the CDR3: TGCAGTGCCACGCGACAGGGATCGAAGACCGGGGAGCTGTTTTTT.

The genes are TRBV29-1 and TRBJ2-1; 11 bases align to TRBD2. V was pared by 8 bases and J by 12 bases, with 9 bases of the junction left unmatched. Per germline, CDR1 SQVTM and CDR2 ANQGSEA. This CDR3 has 12 amino acids. The CDR3, as DNA: TGCAGCACTGGACTAGCGGGTGGTGGGCAGTTCTTC. Encoded protein: CSTGLAGGGQFF.

As regards this clonotype: This clone may be a read error of a much larger clone one base away. The V gene is TRBV20-1, the J gene TRBJ2-7; tentatively, D is TRBD2 (6 bases). The germline V gene encodes CDR1 DFQATT and CDR2 SNEGSKA (reference sequence). The ends were cut back, 5 bases at V and 8 bases at J, with 16 bases in the middle. The CDR3 runs 12 residues. CDR3 DNA sequence: TGCAGTGCTCCCACGGCGGGGCGTAAGCAGTACTTC. Translating it yields CSAPTAGRKQYF.

About this clonotype: The junction does not match germline at one end; this may be a read error. The chain uses TRBV6-5 and TRBJ2-7; D unresolved. The CDR3 has 12 amino acids. CDR1 MNHEY and CDR2 SVGAGI come from the germline V gene. CDR3 residues: CASSRVPLVQYF. DNA for the CDR3: TGTGCCAGCAGTCGGGTCCCTCTCGTTCAGTATTTC.

This clonotype has just a few counts. The chain is built from TRBV15 and TRBJ2-5; 8 nucleotides agree with TRBD2. The V gene's germline CDR1 is LNHNV and CDR2 YYDKDF (reference sequence). Germline trimming cut 0 bases from V and 4 bases from J; bases unmatched to any gene: 7. There are 16 residues in the CDR3. Here the CDR3 DNA reads TGTGCCACCAGCAGAGATCTTAATAGCGGGGTAGAGACCCAGTACTTC. Translation: CATSRDLNSGVETQYF.

This clonotype came up once. A read error may be the cause here, since a much bigger clone is one base away. The gene calls are TRBV28 and TRBJ2-3; D is uncertain. The J call is in doubt because the DNA end fits TRBJ1-5 better. This CDR3 is built from 13 residues. In germline, CDR1 is MDHEN, CDR2 SYDVKM. DNA of the CDR3: TGTGCCAGCAGCCCGGGGAGGGTATATACGCAGCATTTT. It is translated as CASSPGRVYTQHF.

This clonotype was picked up many times. This chain connects TRBV28 to TRBJ2-7, with TRBD2 matching 12 bases. V trimming: 5 bases; J trimming: 5 bases; junction bases outside the gene matches: 10. Germline loops: CDR1 MDHEN, CDR2 SYDVKM. This CDR3 region has 16 residues. The CDR3 sequence is CASSPLGTSGFNEQYF. CDR3 nucleotides: TGTGCCAGCAGTCCACTAGGGACTAGCGGGTTCAACGAGCAGTACTTC.

As for this clonotype: Without the conserved terminal phenylalanine or tryptophan, this CDR3 likely stems from a read error. The chain couples TRBV7-8 to TRBJ2-3, with D tentatively TRBD1 (5 bases). The CDR3 sequence is 17 residues long. Trimming removed 5 bases at V and 3 bases at J, with 21 bases between. CDR1 is SGHVS and CDR2 is FQNEAQ in the germline V gene. The CDR3: CASSLFGHASETDTQYL. The CDR3 DNA sequence: TGTGCCAGCAGCCTGTTCGGACACGCCTCGGAGACAGATACGCAGTATTTA.